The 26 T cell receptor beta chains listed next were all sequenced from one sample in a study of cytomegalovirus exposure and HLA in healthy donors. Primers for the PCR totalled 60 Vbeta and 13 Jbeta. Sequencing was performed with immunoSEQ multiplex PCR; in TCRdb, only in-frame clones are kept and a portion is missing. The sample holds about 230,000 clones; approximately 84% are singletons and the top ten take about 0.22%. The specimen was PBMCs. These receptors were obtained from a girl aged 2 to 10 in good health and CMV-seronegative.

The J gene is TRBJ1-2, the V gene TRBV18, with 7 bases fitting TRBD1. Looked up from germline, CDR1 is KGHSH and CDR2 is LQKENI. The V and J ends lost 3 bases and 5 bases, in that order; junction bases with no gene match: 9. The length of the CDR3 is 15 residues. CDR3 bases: TGTGCCAGCTCACCGGGACAGCCGCAAATTTATGGCTACACCTTC. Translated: CASSPGQPQIYGYTF.

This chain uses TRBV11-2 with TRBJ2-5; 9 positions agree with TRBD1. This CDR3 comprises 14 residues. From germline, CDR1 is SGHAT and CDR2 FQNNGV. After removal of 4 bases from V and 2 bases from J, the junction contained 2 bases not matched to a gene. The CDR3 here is CASSSGTGQETQYF. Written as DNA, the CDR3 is TGTGCCAGCAGCTCCGGGACAGGGCAAGAGACCCAGTACTTC.

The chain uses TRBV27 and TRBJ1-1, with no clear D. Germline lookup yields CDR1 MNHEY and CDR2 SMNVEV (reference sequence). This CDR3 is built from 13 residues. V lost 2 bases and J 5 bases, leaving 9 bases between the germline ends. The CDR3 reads CASSLVSRTEAFF. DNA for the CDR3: TGTGCCAGCAGTTTAGTATCCCGTACTGAAGCTTTCTTT.

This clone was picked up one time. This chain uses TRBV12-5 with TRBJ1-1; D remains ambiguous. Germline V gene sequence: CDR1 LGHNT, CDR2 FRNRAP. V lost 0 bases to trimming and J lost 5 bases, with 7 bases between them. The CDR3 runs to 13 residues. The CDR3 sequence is CASGLVGGTEAFF. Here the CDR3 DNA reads TGTGCTAGTGGTTTGGTAGGAGGGACTGAAGCTTTCTTT.

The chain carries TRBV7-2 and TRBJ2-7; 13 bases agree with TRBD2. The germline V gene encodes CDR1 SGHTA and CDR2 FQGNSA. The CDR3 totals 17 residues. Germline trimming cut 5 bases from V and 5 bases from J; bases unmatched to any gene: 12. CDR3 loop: CASSLPGTSGMSNEQYF. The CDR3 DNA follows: TGTGCCAGCAGCCTCCCCGGGACTAGCGGGATGTCGAACGAGCAGTACTTC.

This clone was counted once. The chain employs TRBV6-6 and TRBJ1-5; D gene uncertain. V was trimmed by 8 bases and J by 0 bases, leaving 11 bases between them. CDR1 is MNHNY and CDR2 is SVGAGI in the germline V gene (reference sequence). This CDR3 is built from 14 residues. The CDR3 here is CASRPLDSNQPQHF. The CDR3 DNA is TGTGCCAGCCGACCTCTAGATAGCAATCAGCCCCAGCATTTT.

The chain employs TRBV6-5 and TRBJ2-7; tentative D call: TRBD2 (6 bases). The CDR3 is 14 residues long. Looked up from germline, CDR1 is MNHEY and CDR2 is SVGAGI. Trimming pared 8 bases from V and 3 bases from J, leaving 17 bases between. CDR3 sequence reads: CASRDSPGDYEQYF. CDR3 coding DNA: TGTGCCAGCCGGGATTCCCCGGGGGACTACGAGCAGTACTTC.

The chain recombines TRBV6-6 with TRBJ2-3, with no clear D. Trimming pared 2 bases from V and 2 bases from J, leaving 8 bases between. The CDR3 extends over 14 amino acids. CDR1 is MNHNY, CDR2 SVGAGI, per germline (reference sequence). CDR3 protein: CASSYGSVTDTQYF. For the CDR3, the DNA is TGTGCCAGCAGTTACGGCTCCGTCACAGATACGCAGTATTTT.

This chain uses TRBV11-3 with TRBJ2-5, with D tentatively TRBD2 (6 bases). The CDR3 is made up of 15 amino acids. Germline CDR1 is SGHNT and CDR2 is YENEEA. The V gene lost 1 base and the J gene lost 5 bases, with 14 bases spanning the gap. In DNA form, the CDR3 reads TGTGCCAGCAGCTTAGGGGTCGGAGGGCCGGAGACCCAGTACTTC. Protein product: CASSLGVGGPETQYF.

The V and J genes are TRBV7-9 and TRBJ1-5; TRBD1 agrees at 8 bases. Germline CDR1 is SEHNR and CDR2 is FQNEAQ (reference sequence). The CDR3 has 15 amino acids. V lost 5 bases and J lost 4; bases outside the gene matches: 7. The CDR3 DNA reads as TGTGCCAGCAGCCCCGACAGGGGCTTTAATCAGCCCCAGCATTTT. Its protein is CASSPDRGFNQPQHF.

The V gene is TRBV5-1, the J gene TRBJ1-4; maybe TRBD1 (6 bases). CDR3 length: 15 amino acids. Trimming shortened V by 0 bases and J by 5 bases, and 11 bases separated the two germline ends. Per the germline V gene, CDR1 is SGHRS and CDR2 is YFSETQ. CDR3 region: CASSLAGQTNEKLFF. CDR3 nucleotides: TGCGCCAGCAGCTTGGCCGGACAGACCAATGAAAAACTGTTTTTT.

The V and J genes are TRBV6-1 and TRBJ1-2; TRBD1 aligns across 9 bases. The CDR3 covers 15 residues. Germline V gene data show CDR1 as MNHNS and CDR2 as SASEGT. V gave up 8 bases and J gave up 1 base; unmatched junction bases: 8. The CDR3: CASGPGQGLNYGYTF. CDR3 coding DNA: TGTGCCAGCGGGCCGGGACAGGGCCTTAACTATGGCTACACCTTC.

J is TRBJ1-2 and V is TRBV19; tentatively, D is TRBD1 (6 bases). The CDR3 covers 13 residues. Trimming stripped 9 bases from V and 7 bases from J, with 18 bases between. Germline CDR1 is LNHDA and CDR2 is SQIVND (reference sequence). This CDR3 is CARWGGGAGGYTF. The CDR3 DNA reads TGTGCCAGGTGGGGTGGGGGGGCGGGTGGCTACACCTTC.

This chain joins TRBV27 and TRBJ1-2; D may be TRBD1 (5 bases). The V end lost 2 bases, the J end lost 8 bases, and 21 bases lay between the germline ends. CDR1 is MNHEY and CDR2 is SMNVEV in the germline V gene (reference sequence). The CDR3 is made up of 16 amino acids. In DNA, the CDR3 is TGTGCCAGCAGTTTACTACGGGGAGGGACCCCCTTCGGCTACACCTTC. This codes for CASSLLRGGTPFGYTF.

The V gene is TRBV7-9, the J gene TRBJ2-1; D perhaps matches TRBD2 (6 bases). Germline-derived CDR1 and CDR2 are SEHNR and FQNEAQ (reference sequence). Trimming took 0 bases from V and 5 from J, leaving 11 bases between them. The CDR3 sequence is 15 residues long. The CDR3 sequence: CASSLASGSNNEQFF. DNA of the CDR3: TGTGCCAGCAGCTTAGCATCCGGGAGCAACAATGAGCAGTTCTTC.

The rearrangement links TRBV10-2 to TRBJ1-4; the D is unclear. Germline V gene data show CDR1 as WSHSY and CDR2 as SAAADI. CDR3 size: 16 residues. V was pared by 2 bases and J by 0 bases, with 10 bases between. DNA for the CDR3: TGCGCCAGCAGTGAGAGCCGTGATGCAACTAATGAAAAACTGTTTTTT. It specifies CASSESRDATNEKLFF.

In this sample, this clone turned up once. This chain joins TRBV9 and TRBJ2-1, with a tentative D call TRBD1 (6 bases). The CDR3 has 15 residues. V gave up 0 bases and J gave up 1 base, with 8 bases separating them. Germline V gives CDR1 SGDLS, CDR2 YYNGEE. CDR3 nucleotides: TGTGCCAGCAGCGTAGCTGGACAGTCCTACAATGAGCAGTTCTTC. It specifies CASSVAGQSYNEQFF.

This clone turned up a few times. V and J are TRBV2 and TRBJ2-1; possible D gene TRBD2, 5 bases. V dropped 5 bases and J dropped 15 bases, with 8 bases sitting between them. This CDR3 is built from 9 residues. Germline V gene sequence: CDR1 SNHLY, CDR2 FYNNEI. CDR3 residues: CASSRGRFF. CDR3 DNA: TGTGCCAGCAGTCGGGGAAGGTTCTTC. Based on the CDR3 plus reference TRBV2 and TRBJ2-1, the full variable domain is EPEVTQTPSHQVTQMGQEVILRCVPISNHLYFYWYRQILGQKVEFLVSFYNNEISEKSEIFDDQFSVERPDGSNFTLKIRSTKLEDSAMYFCASSRGRFFGPGTRLTVL.

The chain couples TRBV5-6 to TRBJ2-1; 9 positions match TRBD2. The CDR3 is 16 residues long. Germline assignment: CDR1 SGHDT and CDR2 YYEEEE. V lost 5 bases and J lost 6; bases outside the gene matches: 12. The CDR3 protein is CASRLRGAGGFNEQFF. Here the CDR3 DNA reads TGTGCCAGCAGGTTACGAGGGGCGGGGGGGTTCAATGAGCAGTTCTTC.

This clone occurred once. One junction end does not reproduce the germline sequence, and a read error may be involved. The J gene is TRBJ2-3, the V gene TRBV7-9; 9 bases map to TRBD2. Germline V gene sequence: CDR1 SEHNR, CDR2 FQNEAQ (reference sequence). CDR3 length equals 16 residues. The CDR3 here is CSSSLARGGAGDTQYF. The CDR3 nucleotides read TGTTCCAGCAGCTTGGCCCGCGGGGGGGCTGGTGATACGCAGTATTTT. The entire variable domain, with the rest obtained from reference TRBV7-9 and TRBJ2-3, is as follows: DTGVSQNPRHKITKRGQNVTFRCDPISEHNRLYWYRQTLGQGPEFLTYFQNEAQLEKSRLLSDRFSAERPKGSFSTLEIQRTEQGDSAMYLCSSSLARGGAGDTQYFGPGTRLTVL.

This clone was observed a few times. As DNA, the CDR3 is TGTGCCGTCCCCTCCCTTGTCTATGGCTACACCTTC. It codes for CAVPSLVYGYTF. The J gene is TRBJ1-2, the V gene TRBV7-9; unclear D gene. This CDR3 is 12 amino acids long. The V end was cut by 11 bases, the J end by 4 bases, with 14 bases between. The germline gives CDR1 SEHNR, CDR2 FQNEAQ (reference sequence).

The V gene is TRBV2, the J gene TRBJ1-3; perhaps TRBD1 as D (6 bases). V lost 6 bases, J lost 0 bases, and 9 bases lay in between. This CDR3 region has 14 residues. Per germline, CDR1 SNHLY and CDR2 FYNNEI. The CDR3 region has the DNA TGTGCCAGCAGCGGACAGTTCTCTGGAAACACCATATATTTT. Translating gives CASSGQFSGNTIYF. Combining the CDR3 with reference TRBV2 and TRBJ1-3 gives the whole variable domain EPEVTQTPSHQVTQMGQEVILRCVPISNHLYFYWYRQILGQKVEFLVSFYNNEISEKSEIFDDQFSVERPDGSNFTLKIRSTKLEDSAMYFCASSGQFSGNTIYFGEGSWLTVV.

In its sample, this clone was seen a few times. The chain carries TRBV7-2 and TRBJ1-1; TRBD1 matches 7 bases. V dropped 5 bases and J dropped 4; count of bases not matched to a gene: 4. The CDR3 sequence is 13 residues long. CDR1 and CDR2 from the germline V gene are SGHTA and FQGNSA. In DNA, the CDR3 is TGTGCCAGCAGCGTCCACAGGGGCACTGAAGCTTTCTTT. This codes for CASSVHRGTEAFF.

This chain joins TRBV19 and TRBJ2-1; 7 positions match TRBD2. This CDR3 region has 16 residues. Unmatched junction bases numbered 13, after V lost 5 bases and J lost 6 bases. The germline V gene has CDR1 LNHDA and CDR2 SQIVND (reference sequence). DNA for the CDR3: TGTGCCAGTAGTCCCCAGGGACTAACCCTCACCAATGAGCAGTTCTTC. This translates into CASSPQGLTLTNEQFF.

CDR3 coding DNA: TGTGCCACCAGCTACCCCCTCGGGGGCTACACCTTC. It codes for CATSYPLGGYTF. The chain is built from TRBV15 and TRBJ1-2, with D unclear. Per germline, CDR1 LNHNV and CDR2 YYDKDF (reference sequence). This CDR3 region has 12 residues. The V gene lost 5 bases and the J gene lost 8 bases, with 12 bases spanning the gap.

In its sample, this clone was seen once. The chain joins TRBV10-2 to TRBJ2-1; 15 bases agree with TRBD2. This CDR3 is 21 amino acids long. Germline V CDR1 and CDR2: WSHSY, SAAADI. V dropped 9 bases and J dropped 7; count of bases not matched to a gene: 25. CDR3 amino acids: CASYKIPRTSGRAEAFNEQFF. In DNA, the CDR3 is TGCGCCAGTTATAAGATTCCTCGGACTAGCGGGAGGGCCGAGGCATTTAATGAGCAGTTCTTC.